This T cell receptor (beta chain) was captured in a study of CXCR3-negative and CXCR3-positive naive CD8 T cells. Study-level background: Sequencing brought in 130 million or so TRB reads altogether, and each library got about 1.5 +/- 0.3 million.

In the case of this clonotype: Its antigen is as yet unknown.

5' RACE that incorporated UMI labels was used to prepare the TRB cDNA libraries. TCRdb re-analyzed the 5' RACE reads; it lists each CDR3 protein once, without DNA. This sample's table has around 120,000 distinct CDR3 sequences. Study findings and constraints: Memory CD8+ T cell repertoires were far less diverse than both naive subsets. For CXCR3-positive naive cells, TRB CDR3s were more hydrophobic than those of CXCR3-negative naive cells. With surface CD5 comparable between naive subsets, TCR strength was estimated using properties derived from the TRB CDR3.

The germline V gene has CDR1 SEHNR and CDR2 FQNEAQ (reference sequence). The length of the CDR3 is 13 residues. This receptor was taken from a human donor in good health. Some clones in this sample may be carry-over from other donors' samples. The chain carries TRBV7-9 and TRBJ2-7; the TCRdb call, TRBD1, lacks DNA for checking. Specimen: naive CXCR3+ CD8+ T cells from blood. Subset given: CD45RO-CCR7+CD27+CD95- naive CD8+ T cells expressing CXCR3 (TNR3+). CDR3 residues: CASSLRASYEQYF. The full variable domain, in which reference TRBV7-9 and TRBJ2-7 provide the parts outside the CDR3, is DTGVSQNPRHKITKRGQNVTFRCDPISEHNRLYWYRQTLGQGPEFLTYFQNEAQLEKSRLLSDRFSAERPKGSFSTLEIQRTEQGDSAMYLCASSLRASYEQYFGPGTRLTVT.